Each of the 32 T cell receptor beta chains below was sequenced from the same sample in a study of tumor and adjacent non-tumor tissue in lung cancer. The library came from three nested PCR rounds adapted from ARM-PCR protocols. TCRdb fed the multiplex PCR reads into MiXCR, producing one record per CDR3 protein. Altogether approximately 110,000 distinct CDR3 sequences are present, around 75% being singletons, with the ten largest covering under 45%. No cell sorting was done before RNA was extracted from the tissue. Sample: lung tumor tissue. The receptor set was obtained from a woman aged 60-75 years with non-small cell lung cancer.

A note on this clonotype: Since the CDR3 does not end with the conserved phenylalanine or tryptophan, this likely comes from a read error. This chain joins TRBV28 and TRBJ2-7; 9 bases are a match to TRBD1. The J segment lost 4 bases and the V segment lost 7 bases, leaving 11 bases of the junction unmatched. The CDR3 length is 15 residues. Per germline, CDR1 MDHEN and CDR2 SYDVKM. DNA for the CDR3: TGTGCCAGCACCATTGGGGGGACAGGGTATTACGAGCAGTACTTA. It is translated as CASTIGGTGYYEQYL.

As to this clonotype: Given a much more abundant clone one base away, this may be a read error. The J gene is TRBJ1-5, the V gene TRBV6-1; D uncertain. Germline CDR1 is MNHNS and CDR2 is SASEGT. The CDR3 runs 15 residues. Trimming left V 3 bases short and J 4 bases short, with 13 bases between. The CDR3 coding sequence is TGTGCCAGCAGTGAGGGGATCGCAGTGAATCAGCCCCAGCATTTT. Encoded protein: CASSEGIAVNQPQHF.

A note on this clonotype: A read error is possible here, since a much larger clone lies one base away. The chain joins TRBV4-1 to TRBJ1-4; 7 bases line up with TRBD1. The CDR3 extends over 15 amino acids. Germline trimming cut 0 bases from V and 10 bases from J; bases unmatched to any gene: 8. Germline CDR1 MGHRA, CDR2 YSYEKL. The CDR3 loop is CASSQEDRSSGKLFF. The CDR3 nucleotides are TGCGCCAGCAGCCAAGAGGACAGGAGTAGTGGAAAACTGTTTTTT.

On this clonotype itself: The junction does not match germline at one end; this may be a read error. The chain uses TRBV11-3 and TRBJ2-7; no reliable D call. Germline V gene sequence: CDR1 SGHNT, CDR2 YENEEA. The CDR3 totals 13 residues. The CDR3 reads CAGSPRQALEQYF. The DNA for the CDR3 is TGTGCCGGCAGCCCGCGACAAGCTCTCGAGCAGTACTTC.

The chain is built from TRBV11-3 and TRBJ2-2; TRBD1 matches at 8 bases. With 6 bases clipped from V and 5 bases from J, the junction kept 8 bases outside the gene matches. The CDR3 is 15 residues long. Looked up from germline, CDR1 is SGHNT and CDR2 is YENEEA. The CDR3 spells CASSPGTGATGELFF. The DNA for the CDR3 is TGTGCCAGCAGTCCCGGGACAGGAGCAACCGGGGAGCTGTTTTTT.

This chain connects TRBV6-6 to TRBJ2-1; D is perhaps TRBD2 (5 bases). Trimming shortened V by 6 bases and J by 7 bases, and 19 bases separated the two germline ends. The V gene's germline CDR1 is MNHNY and CDR2 SVGAGI (reference sequence). This CDR3 is built from 15 residues. The DNA for the CDR3 is TGTGCCAGCAGAAAAGGGCCAGCGGAACGGAATGAGCAGTTCTTC. It translates to CASRKGPAERNEQFF.

A note on this clonotype: A much larger clone differs by one base, so this may be a read error. The chain combines TRBV4-3 with TRBJ1-5; D call uncertain. This CDR3 region has 14 residues. Germline-derived CDR1 and CDR2 are LGHNA and YSLEER. The CDR3 loop is CAISQDGRNQPQHF. The CDR3 DNA sequence: TGCGCCATCAGCCAAGATGGAAGAAATCAGCCCCAGCATTTT.

For this clonotype: Its ends do not fully match the called genes, so a read error is possible. This chain joins TRBV11-2 and TRBJ2-3; TRBD2 is a possible D gene (6 bases). This CDR3 contains 15 residues. Germline V gene lookup returns CDR1 SGHAT and CDR2 FQNNGV. The CDR3 region is CANSFRWEVADTRYF. The CDR3 coding sequence is TGTGCCAACAGCTTCCGGTGGGAGGTCGCAGATACGCGGTATTTT.

This clonotype qualifies as medium-sized (0.01 to 0.1%). The gene calls are TRBV11-2 and TRBJ1-4; TRBD1 matches 7 bases. Germline V gene lookup returns CDR1 SGHAT and CDR2 FQNNGV. The CDR3 runs 15 residues. J lost 8 bases, V lost 5 bases, and 11 bases had no gene match. CDR3 loop: CASSQRTGPYEKLFF. The CDR3 coding sequence is TGTGCCAGCAGCCAACGGACAGGCCCATACGAAAAACTGTTTTTT.

About this clonotype: This may come from a read error, since a much larger clone is one base off. The chain combines TRBV4-1 with TRBJ1-2, with TRBD1 identical over 7 bases. CDR1 MGHRA and CDR2 YSYEKL come from the germline V gene. This CDR3 spans 15 amino acids. The junction had 9 bases not matched to a gene; V was cut back by 1 base and J by 7 bases. CDR3 amino acids: CASSQVSSGGGGYTF. The CDR3 DNA reads as TGCGCCAGCAGCCAAGTATCGTCAGGGGGAGGTGGCTACACCTTC.

Note on this clonotype: An end of the junction differs from the germline gene, which may be a read error. In nucleotides, the CDR3 is TGTGCCAGCAGTTACTCGATCAGATACTATGACTACACCTTC. This gives the protein CASSYSIRYYDYTF. This chain links TRBV6-5 with TRBJ1-2; no clear D. In germline, CDR1 is MNHEY, CDR2 SVGAGI. The CDR3 has 14 amino acids.

A word on this clonotype: The junction departs from germline at one end; a sequencing error may be responsible. The rearrangement links TRBV28 to TRBJ2-4; tentatively, D is TRBD2 (6 bases). Germline V gives CDR1 MDHEN, CDR2 SYDVKM. This CDR3 comprises 17 residues. The CDR3 nucleotides are TGTGCCAGCAGTTCTGAGGGAACAGCGGGCCTCAAAAACGTTCAGTACTTC. It is translated as CASSSEGTAGLKNVQYF.

This clonotype has just one count. A read error may account for a junction end that differs from germline. The chain has TRBV15 and TRBJ2-2; tentatively, D is TRBD2 (6 bases). CDR1 is LNHNV, CDR2 YYDKDF, per germline (reference sequence). CDR3 length equals 16 residues. CDR3 sequence reads: CAISRDIGGYSGELFF. DNA for the CDR3: TGTGCCATCAGCAGAGATATTGGAGGGTATTCCGGGGAGCTGTTTTTT.

This chain uses TRBV6-2 or TRBV6-3 with TRBJ2-7; 8 nucleotides line up with TRBD1. CDR1 MNHEY and CDR2 SVGEGT come from the germline V gene. V was pared by 4 bases and J by 0 bases, with 11 bases of the junction left unmatched. The CDR3 extends over 17 amino acids. In nucleotides, the CDR3 is TGTGCCAGCAGTTCTCTAGGACAGGGAACCTCCTCCTACGAGCAGTACTTC. Residues: CASSSLGQGTSSYEQYF.

V gene TRBV6-2 or TRBV6-3 combines with J gene TRBJ1-5, with 12 bases fitting TRBD1. The V gene end was trimmed by 2 bases and the J gene end by 4 bases; junction bases not matched to a gene: 6. This CDR3 region has 17 residues. Germline-derived CDR1 and CDR2 are MNHEY and SVGEGT. The CDR3 region is CASSYGDRGLNNQPQHF. The DNA for the CDR3 is TGTGCCAGCAGTTACGGGGACAGGGGGCTGAATAATCAGCCCCAGCATTTT.

This clonotype was counted a few times. This may arise from a read error, as a much more abundant clone is one base away. This chain links TRBV6-5 with TRBJ2-7; 7 bases are shared with TRBD2. V shed 3 bases and J 4 bases; nucleotides not matched to a gene: 9. The V gene's germline CDR1 is MNHEY and CDR2 SVGAGI. This CDR3 is 15 amino acids long. The CDR3 is CASSYCGGARYEQYF. CDR3 nucleotide sequence: TGTGCCAGCAGTTATTGCGGGGGAGCCCGGTACGAGCAGTACTTC.

This clonotype has a handful of counts. This may be a read error, as it is one base from a much larger clone. V is TRBV12-3 or TRBV12-4 and J is TRBJ1-4, with D possibly being TRBD1 (6 bases). This CDR3 is built from 15 residues. V was clipped by 5 bases and J by 8 bases, with 18 bases between them. The CDR3 nucleotides read TGTGCCAGCAGTCAGGCCGGGGGGCGAGGAGAAAAACTGTTTTTT. Protein product: CASSQAGGRGEKLFF.

As for this clonotype: A read error may produce the germline difference seen at one junction end. V usage is TRBV20-1 and J usage is TRBJ2-3; weak D call: TRBD2 (5 bases). The CDR3 extends over 14 amino acids. Germline V lookup: CDR1 DFQATT, CDR2 SNEGSKA (reference sequence). CDR3 DNA: TGCAATGCTAGAGACCATCCTAGCACAGTTACGCAGTATTTT. It yields the protein CNARDHPSTVTQYF.

Of note for this clonotype: This may come from a read error, since a much larger clone is one base off. The J gene is TRBJ2-7, the V gene TRBV6-5; D possibly corresponds to TRBD2 (6 bases). The J call is uncertain, as TRBJ2-1 better fits the DNA end. In germline, CDR1 is MNHEY, CDR2 SVGAGI. CDR3 length: 15 amino acids. CDR3 nucleotide sequence: TGTGCCAGCAGGGGAGGACGGTTGAGCTCCTACGAGCAGTTCTTC. As protein: CASRGGRLSSYEQFF.

Notes on this clonotype: A read error may account for a junction end that differs from germline. V and J are TRBV4-1 and TRBJ1-5; D unresolved. The V gene's germline CDR1 is MGHRA and CDR2 YSYEKL. The CDR3 sequence is 15 residues long. Written as DNA, the CDR3 is TGCACCAGTAGCCAAGACCCCTACAGTTATCAGCCCCAGCATTTT. It is translated as CTSSQDPYSYQPQHF.

About this clonotype: One end of the junction is discordant with germline, which a read error may explain. The chain recombines TRBV20-1 with TRBJ2-2; 8 bases map to TRBD2. The CDR3 is 13 residues long. Germline assignment: CDR1 DFQATT and CDR2 SNEGSKA (reference sequence). The CDR3 here is CSAAGGGGEELLF. CDR3 nucleotide sequence: TGCAGTGCTGCCGGGGGGGGAGGCGAGGAGCTGCTTTTT.

In its sample, this clonotype was seen a few times. This may come from a read error, since a much larger clone is one base off. The chain employs TRBV6-2 or TRBV6-3 and TRBJ1-1; 7 nucleotides align to TRBD1. This CDR3 region has 13 residues. Germline CDR1 reads MNHEY; CDR2 reads SVGEGT. The CDR3 DNA sequence: TGTGCCAGCCAAGGACAGGCGAACATTGAAGCTTTCTTT. Its translation is CASQGQANIEAFF.

The V and J genes are TRBV11-2 and TRBJ1-2, with D possibly matching TRBD1 (5 bases). In germline, CDR1 is SGHAT, CDR2 FQNNGV. Trimming pared 7 bases from V and 10 bases from J, leaving 16 bases between. This CDR3 comprises 12 residues. For the CDR3, the DNA is TGTGCCAGCAACCCTTGGGGAGGGGTCTACACCTTC. Its protein is CASNPWGGVYTF.

Comments on this clonotype: Relative to the germline gene, one junction end is altered; a read error may explain this. The CDR3 here is CSARGEEGLYDQYF. In DNA, the CDR3 is TGCAGTGCTAGAGGGGAGGAGGGGTTATACGACCAGTACTTC. This sequence joins TRBV20-1 and TRBJ2-7; D is possibly TRBD2 (6 bases). CDR1 and CDR2 (germline): DFQATT, SNEGSKA (reference sequence). This CDR3 spans 14 amino acids.

With regard to this clonotype: Since a much larger clone is just one base distant, this may be a read error. The rearrangement joins TRBV6-5 to TRBJ1-4, with D perhaps TRBD1 (5 bases). CDR1 is MNHEY and CDR2 is SVGAGI in the germline V gene. The CDR3 length is 14 residues. The germline V and J ends were trimmed by 4 bases and 11 bases, with 17 bases remaining between them. CDR3 sequence reads: CASSSPAAGDKLFF. The DNA for the CDR3 is TGTGCCAGCAGTTCCCCCGCTGCGGGGGACAAACTGTTTTTT.

Notes on this clonotype: A much more abundant neighbour one base away suggests this may be a read error. The V call is TRBV6-1, the J call TRBJ1-2; D possibly corresponds to TRBD1 (6 bases). CDR3 length: 13 residues. CDR1 MNHNS and CDR2 SASEGT come from the germline V gene. CDR3 DNA sequence: TGTGCCAGCAGTGACACAGGGTACTATGGCTCCACCTTC. Translated: CASSDTGYYGSTF.

The sample holds one count of this clonotype. A junction end diverges from the germline sequence, so it may reflect a read error. The rearrangement uses TRBV11-3 and TRBJ2-5, with D perhaps matching TRBD2 (5 bases). Germline V lookup: CDR1 SGHNT, CDR2 YENEEA. This CDR3 has 15 residues. The CDR3 nucleotides are TGTGCCAGCAGCTTAGGTCGGGATCCTCAAGAGGCCCAGTACTTC. Protein product: CASSLGRDPQEAQYF. Filled out from reference TRBV11-3 and TRBJ2-5, the complete variable domain reads EAGVVQSPRYKIIEKKQPVAFWCNPISGHNTLYWYLQNLGQGPELLIRYENEEAVDDSQLPKDRFSAERLKGVDSTLKIQPAELGDSAVYLCASSLGRDPQEAQYFGPGTRLLVL.

The chain uses TRBV29-1 and TRBJ1-5; no clear D gene. The germline V gene has CDR1 SQVTM and CDR2 ANQGSEA. This CDR3 region has 14 residues. CDR3 in amino acids: CNVQGPGINQPQHF. DNA of the CDR3: TGCAACGTCCAAGGACCGGGGATCAATCAGCCCCAGCATTTT.

Only one count was recorded for this clonotype. At one end, the junction sequence differs from germline, possibly due to a read error. The chain joins TRBV20-1 to TRBJ2-7; 13 bases match TRBD2. CDR1 and CDR2 from the germline V gene are DFQATT and SNEGSKA (reference sequence). CDR3 length: 13 amino acids. In DNA form, the CDR3 reads TGCAGTGCTGAAGGACTAGCGGGGGACGAGCAGCACTTC. Its protein is CSAEGLAGDEQHF.

Comment on this clonotype: Mismatch with germline at one junction end may stem from a read error. The chain couples TRBV11-2 to TRBJ1-4; a weak D match, TRBD1 (5 bases). Looked up from germline, CDR1 is SGHAT and CDR2 is FQNNGV. The CDR3 extends over 16 amino acids. CDR3 nucleotides: TGTGCAAGCAGCTTAGAACGTTGCGGGGCCAAAGGGGAACTGTTTTTT. Translated: CASSLERCGAKGELFF.

The V and J genes are TRBV28 and TRBJ2-3; 7 bases are a match to TRBD2. The V and J ends lost 8 bases and 14 bases, in that order; junction bases with no gene match: 13. The CDR3 spans 12 residues. Germline V gene data show CDR1 as MDHEN and CDR2 as SYDVKM. The chain's CDR3 is CASFGTIDMLYF. The CDR3 coding sequence is TGTGCCAGCTTCGGGACTATAGATATGCTGTATTTT.

The count of this clonotype is one. A much larger clone differs from this one at a single base, so this may be a read error. V usage is TRBV20-1 and J usage is TRBJ2-7; D call uncertain. CDR3 length: 14 amino acids. Germline CDR1 reads DFQATT; CDR2 reads SNEGSKA (reference sequence). CDR3 amino acids: CSSRVSTKTYEQYF. CDR3 nucleotides: TGCAGTTCTAGAGTATCGACGAAAACCTACGAGCAGTACTTC.